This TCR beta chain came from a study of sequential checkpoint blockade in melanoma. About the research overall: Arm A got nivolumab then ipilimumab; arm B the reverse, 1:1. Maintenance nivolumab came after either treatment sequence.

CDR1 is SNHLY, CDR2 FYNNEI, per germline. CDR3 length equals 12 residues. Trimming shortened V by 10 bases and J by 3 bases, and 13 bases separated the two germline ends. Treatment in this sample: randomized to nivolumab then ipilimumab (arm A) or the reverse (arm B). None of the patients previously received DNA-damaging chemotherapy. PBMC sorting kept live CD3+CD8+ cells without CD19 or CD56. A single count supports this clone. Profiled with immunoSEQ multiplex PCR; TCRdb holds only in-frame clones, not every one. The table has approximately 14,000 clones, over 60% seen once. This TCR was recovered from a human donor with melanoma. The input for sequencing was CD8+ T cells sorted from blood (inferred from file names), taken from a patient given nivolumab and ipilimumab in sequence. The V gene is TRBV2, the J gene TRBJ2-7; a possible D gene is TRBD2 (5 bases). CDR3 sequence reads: CAIAGERYEQYF. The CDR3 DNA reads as TGTGCCATCGCCGGGGAACGCTACGAGCAGTACTTC.